Listed below are T cell receptor beta chains from one sample, sequenced in a study of shared clonotypes between healthy human individuals. Repertoires were generated with immunoSEQ multiplex PCR, while TCRdb's copy carries only in-frame clones and drops some. Among approximately 940,000 clones listed, roughly 72% were seen once. Sequencing was done on a sample of memory CD4+ T cells sorted from blood. The origin of the receptors is a man between 18 and 29 years old in good health. CDR3s leave out the opening cysteine and the closing phenylalanine or tryptophan.

v_call cdr3_aa
TRBV11-3 ASSDGSFWGTGELF
TRBV5-4 ASSLAVRVDTGELF
TRBV19 ASNSDRVDGQPQH
TRBV19 ASSIENGGENQPQH
TRBV5-1 ASSLARENIQY
TRBV19 ASKREAQGWSYT
TRBV10-1 ASSDWGEQF
TRBV11-1 ASRPGPNYGYT
TRBV2 ASSEDTDTQY
TRBV10-2 ASKPRATDTQY
TRBV7-3 ASSRLAGTQETQY
TRBV10-3 AISGLAGVEQY
TRBV7-2 ASSPPLRLIETQY
TRBV5-1 ASSRGTGDPEAF
TRBV30 AWSGGTRYNSPLH
TRBV28 ASSLQHPGTTYGYT
TRBV19 ASSTWDNFLMGQPQH
TRBV7-9 ASSGGQGQGSDTQY
TRBV2 ASSRITTGVYGYT
TRBV28 ASRTTGTGFYGYT
TRBV6-5 ASSYTEWGLNSPLH
TRBV10-3 AISESPTETQY
TRBV6-5 ASRGQVSYGEQY
TRBV19 ASTNDPGGQVYT
TRBV5-1 ASQAGESYNEQF
TRBV30 AWSARGPSSQPQH
TRBV10-3 AISESPGNYYEQY
TRBV7-9 ASSLLAGRSSTDTQY